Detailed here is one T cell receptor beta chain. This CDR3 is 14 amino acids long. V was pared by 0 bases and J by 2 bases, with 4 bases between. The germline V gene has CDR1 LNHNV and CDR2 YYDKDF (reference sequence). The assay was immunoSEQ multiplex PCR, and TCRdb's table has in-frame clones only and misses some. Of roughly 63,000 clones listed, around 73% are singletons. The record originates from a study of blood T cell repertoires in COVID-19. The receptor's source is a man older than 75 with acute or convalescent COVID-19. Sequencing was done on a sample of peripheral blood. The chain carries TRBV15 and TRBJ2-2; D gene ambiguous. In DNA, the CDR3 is TGTGCCACCAGCAGAGATCTTAACACCGGGGAGCTGTTTTTT. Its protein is CATSRDLNTGELFF. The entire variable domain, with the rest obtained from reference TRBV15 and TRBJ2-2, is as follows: DAMVIQNPRYQVTQFGKPVTLSCSQTLNHNVMYWYQQKSSQAPKLLFHYYDKDFNNEADTPDNFQSRRPNTSFCFLDIRSPGLGDTAMYLCATSRDLNTGELFFGEGSRLTVL.